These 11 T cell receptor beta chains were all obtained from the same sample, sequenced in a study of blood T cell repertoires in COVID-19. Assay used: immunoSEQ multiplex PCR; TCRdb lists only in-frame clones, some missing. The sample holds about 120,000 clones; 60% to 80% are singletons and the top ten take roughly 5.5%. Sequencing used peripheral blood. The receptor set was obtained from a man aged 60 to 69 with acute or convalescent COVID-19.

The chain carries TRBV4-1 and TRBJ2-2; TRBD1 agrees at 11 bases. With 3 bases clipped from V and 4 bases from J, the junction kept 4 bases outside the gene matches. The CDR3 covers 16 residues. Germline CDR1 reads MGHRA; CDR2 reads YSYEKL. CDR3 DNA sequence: TGCGCCAGCAGCCAGGCCGGGACAGGGGGCACCGGGGAGCTGTTTTTT. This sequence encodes CASSQAGTGGTGELFF.

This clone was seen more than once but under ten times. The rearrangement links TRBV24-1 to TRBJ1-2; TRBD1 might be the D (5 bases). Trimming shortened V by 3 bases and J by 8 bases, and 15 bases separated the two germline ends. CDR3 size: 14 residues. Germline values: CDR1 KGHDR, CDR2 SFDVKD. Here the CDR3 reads CATSDIGTRGGYTF. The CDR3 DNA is TGTGCCACCAGTGATATAGGGACTCGGGGCGGCTACACCTTC.

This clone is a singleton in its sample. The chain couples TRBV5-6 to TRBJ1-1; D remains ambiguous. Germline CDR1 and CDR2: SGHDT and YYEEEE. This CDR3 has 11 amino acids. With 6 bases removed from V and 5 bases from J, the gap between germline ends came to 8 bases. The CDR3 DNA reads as TGTGCCAGCATGGGAGTTACTGAAGCTTTCTTT. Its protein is CASMGVTEAFF.

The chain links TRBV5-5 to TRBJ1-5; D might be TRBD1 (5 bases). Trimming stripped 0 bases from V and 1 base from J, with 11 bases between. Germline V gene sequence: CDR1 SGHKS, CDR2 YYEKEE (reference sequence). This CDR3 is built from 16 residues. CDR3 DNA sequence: TGTGCCAGCAGCTTGGGGGGAGGGGTGAGCAATCAGCCCCAGCATTTT. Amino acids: CASSLGGGVSNQPQHF.

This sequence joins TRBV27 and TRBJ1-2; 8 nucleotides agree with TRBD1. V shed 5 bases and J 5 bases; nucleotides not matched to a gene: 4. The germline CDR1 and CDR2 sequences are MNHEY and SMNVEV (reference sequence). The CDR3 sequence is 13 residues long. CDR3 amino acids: CASSRQGFYGYTF. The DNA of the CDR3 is TGTGCCAGCAGTCGACAGGGGTTTTATGGCTACACCTTC.

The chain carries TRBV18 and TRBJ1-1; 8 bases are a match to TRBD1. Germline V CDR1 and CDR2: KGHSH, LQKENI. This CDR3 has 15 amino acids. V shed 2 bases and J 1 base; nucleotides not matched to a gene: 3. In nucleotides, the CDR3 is TGTGCCAGCTCACCAATGGGACAGGCGAACACTGAAGCTTTCTTT. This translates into CASSPMGQANTEAFF.

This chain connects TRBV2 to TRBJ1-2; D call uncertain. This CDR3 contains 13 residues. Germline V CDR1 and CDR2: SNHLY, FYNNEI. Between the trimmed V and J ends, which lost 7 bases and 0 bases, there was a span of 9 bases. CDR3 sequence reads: CASTRESNYGYTF. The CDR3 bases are TGTGCCAGCACGAGGGAGTCTAACTATGGCTACACCTTC.

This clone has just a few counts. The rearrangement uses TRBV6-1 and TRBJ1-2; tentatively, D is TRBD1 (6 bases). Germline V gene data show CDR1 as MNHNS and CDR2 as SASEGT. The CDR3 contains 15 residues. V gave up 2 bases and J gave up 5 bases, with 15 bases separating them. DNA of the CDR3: TGTGCCAGCAGTGAAACCCCGACAGGCCTTTATGGCTACACCTTC. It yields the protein CASSETPTGLYGYTF.

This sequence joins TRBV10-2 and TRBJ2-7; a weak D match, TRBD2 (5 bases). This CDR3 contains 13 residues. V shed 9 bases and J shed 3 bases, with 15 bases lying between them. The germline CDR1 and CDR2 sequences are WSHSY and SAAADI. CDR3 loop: CASCTAADYEQYF. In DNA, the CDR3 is TGCGCCAGTTGTACAGCAGCGGACTACGAGCAGTACTTC.

In DNA, the CDR3 is TGCAGTGCTAGTATGATAGCGGGAACGCGGGAGCAGTACTTC. Its protein is CSASMIAGTREQYF. This chain connects TRBV20-1 to TRBJ2-7, with 8 bases identical to TRBD2. The CDR3 has 14 amino acids. The J segment lost 7 bases and the V segment lost 3 bases, leaving 11 bases of the junction unmatched. Germline CDR1 is DFQATT and CDR2 is SNEGSKA (reference sequence).

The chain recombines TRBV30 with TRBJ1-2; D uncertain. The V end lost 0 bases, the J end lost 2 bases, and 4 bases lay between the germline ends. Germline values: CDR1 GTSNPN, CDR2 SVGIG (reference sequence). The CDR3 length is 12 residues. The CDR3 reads CAWSVRNYGYTF. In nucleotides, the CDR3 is TGTGCCTGGAGTGTACGGAACTATGGCTACACCTTC.